This TCR beta chain was recorded in a study of OX40 agonist ivuxolimab in advanced cancers. For the study at large: Patients were dosed intravenously with ivuxolimab at 0.01 to 10 mg/kg every 2 weeks.

The CDR3 has 12 residues. Germline assignment: CDR1 KGHSH and CDR2 LQKENI. Trimming pared 6 bases from V and 3 bases from J, leaving 9 bases between. Sampled blood was obtained at baseline, cycle 4 day 1, and cycle 7 day 1. Sequencing used immunoSEQ multiplex PCR; TCRdb keeps in-frame clones, though not all of them. The sample holds under 75,000 clones, 80% to 90% seen once. The sequence derives from an adult with an advanced solid tumor such as melanoma, head and neck, liver or kidney cancer. V and J are TRBV18 and TRBJ2-7; D not certain. Sequencing used CD4+ or CD8+ T cells sorted from blood, obtained in a trial of the OX40 agonist ivuxolimab. CDR3 in amino acids: CASSGSLYEQYF. DNA for the CDR3: TGTGCCAGCTCGGGCAGTCTCTACGAGCAGTACTTC.